These 24 T cell receptor beta chains originate from one sample sequenced in a study of T-cell reconstitution after alpha-beta-depleted transplantation in children. Unique molecular identifiers featured in how the TCRbeta library was prepared. TCRdb reprocessed the PCR reads with MiXCR, giving one entry per CDR3 protein. Among hundreds of thousands of distinct CDR3 sequences, about 16% were seen once, and the ten largest hold approximately 4.5%. Sample: PBMCs, mostly from graft donor cells, taken 360 days after TCRalphabeta/CD19-depleted stem cell transplant. These receptors all come from a male patient between 5 and 17 years old who had a stem cell transplant for acute lymphoblastic leukemia, so the T cells may come from the graft donor.

This rearrangement joins TRBV19 to TRBJ2-3, with 10 bases lining up with TRBD2. From germline, CDR1 is LNHDA and CDR2 SQIVND (reference sequence). V was clipped by 3 bases and J by 3 bases; unmatched bases: 6. CDR3 length equals 16 residues. The CDR3 region is CASSIGSGRATDTQYF. The CDR3 DNA sequence: TGTGCCAGTAGTATCGGCAGCGGGAGGGCGACAGATACGCAGTATTTT.

This clonotype was detected ten times or more. This chain joins TRBV7-8 and TRBJ1-3; D is possibly TRBD1 (6 bases). Germline V gives CDR1 SGHVS, CDR2 FQNEAQ. The CDR3 contains 17 residues. Between the trimmed V and J ends, which lost 0 bases and 0 bases, there was a span of 12 bases. The DNA for the CDR3 is TGTGCCAGCAGCTTAGCGCACGGGACACGCTCTGGAAACACCATATATTTT. This translates into CASSLAHGTRSGNTIYF. Drawing the rest from reference TRBV7-8 and TRBJ1-3, the complete variable domain is GAGVSQSPRYKVAKRGQDVALRCDPISGHVSLFWYQQALGQGPEFLTYFQNEAQLDKSGLPSDRFFAERPEGSVSTLKIQRTQQEDSAVYLCASSLAHGTRSGNTIYFGEGSWLTVV.

The rearrangement links TRBV11-2 to TRBJ2-1, with 12 positions matching TRBD1. Per germline, CDR1 SGHAT and CDR2 FQNNGV. CDR3 size: 14 residues. Germline trimming cut 4 bases from V and 12 bases from J; bases unmatched to any gene: 7. CDR3 in amino acids: CASSYRDRGRGQFF. In DNA, the CDR3 is TGTGCCAGCAGCTACCGGGACAGGGGGCGCGGGCAGTTCTTC.

This sequence joins TRBV5-1 and TRBJ2-3; 8 bases are shared with TRBD2. Trimming at V came to 4 bases and at J to 5 bases, leaving 12 bases not matched to a gene. The germline gives CDR1 SGHRS, CDR2 YFSETQ. The CDR3 is made up of 16 amino acids. The CDR3 protein is CASSQLSGVGRDTQYF. The CDR3 nucleotides read TGCGCCAGCAGCCAACTTAGCGGGGTCGGGCGAGATACGCAGTATTTT.

This rearrangement joins TRBV15 to TRBJ1-4; 7 nucleotides line up with TRBD1. The CDR3 runs to 14 residues. CDR1 LNHNV and CDR2 YYDKDF come from the germline V gene (reference sequence). The V gene end was trimmed by 7 bases and the J gene end by 5 bases; junction bases not matched to a gene: 7. This CDR3 is CATTRDSPNEKLFF. CDR3 DNA sequence: TGTGCCACCACCCGGGACAGCCCGAATGAAAAACTGTTTTTT.

This sequence joins TRBV2 and TRBJ2-1, with D perhaps given as TRBD1 or TRBD2 (5 bases each). Trimming shortened V by 6 bases and J by 4 bases, and 19 bases separated the two germline ends. Germline V gene sequence: CDR1 SNHLY, CDR2 FYNNEI. The CDR3 is 16 amino acids. The CDR3 sequence: CASSRPGTALYNEQFF. The CDR3, as DNA: TGTGCCAGCAGCCGTCCCGGGACGGCTCTATACAATGAGCAGTTCTTC.

This clonotype was picked up a small number of times. The V gene is TRBV27, the J gene TRBJ2-7; 9 bases align to TRBD1. Germline V gene lookup returns CDR1 MNHEY and CDR2 SMNVEV (reference sequence). V shed 4 bases and J 0 bases; nucleotides not matched to a gene: 4. The CDR3 is 15 amino acids. This CDR3 is CASSSQGASSYEQYF. Here the CDR3 DNA reads TGTGCCAGCAGTTCACAGGGGGCCAGCTCCTACGAGCAGTACTTC.

The V gene is TRBV27, the J gene TRBJ1-1; TRBD1 is a possible D gene (5 bases). Germline V gene sequence: CDR1 MNHEY, CDR2 SMNVEV (reference sequence). V lost 8 bases to trimming and J lost 0 bases, with 16 bases between them. This CDR3 region has 15 residues. CDR3 sequence reads: CASLPGLRVNTEAFF. For the CDR3, the DNA is TGTGCCAGCCTCCCCGGCCTCAGGGTGAACACTGAAGCTTTCTTT.

For the CDR3, the DNA is TGTGCCAGCAGCAATCCGGTCGTGGGGGGGCGCACCGGGGAGCTGTTTTTT. Its protein product is CASSNPVVGGRTGELFF. This sequence joins TRBV7-2 and TRBJ2-2, with D possibly TRBD2 on 7 matching bases. The germline V gene encodes CDR1 SGHTA and CDR2 FQGNSA. The CDR3 has 17 amino acids. V was trimmed by 5 bases and J by 4 bases, leaving 20 bases between them.

CDR3 nucleotides: TGTGCCAGCAGTGCTCCGGAGGGAGCCCCGGTCGTGTCCACCAACGTCCTGACTTTC. It encodes CASSAPEGAPVVSTNVLTF. The chain employs TRBV6-4 and TRBJ2-6; maybe TRBD2 (6 bases). The CDR3 loop spans 19 amino acids. CDR1 is MRHNA, CDR2 SNTAGT, per germline. The V gene lost 4 bases and the J gene lost 8 bases, with 27 bases spanning the gap.

This clonotype has just a few counts. This sequence joins TRBV6-5 and TRBJ1-4; no clear D. Trimming removed 2 bases at V and 4 bases at J, with 8 bases between. CDR1 is MNHEY and CDR2 is SVGAGI in the germline V gene. The CDR3 contains 14 residues. This CDR3 reads CASSYRQVNEKLFF. In DNA form, the CDR3 reads TGTGCCAGCAGTTACCGGCAGGTTAATGAAAAACTGTTTTTT.

This clonotype came up many times. The V call is TRBV7-2, the J call TRBJ2-1; D is uncertain. Germline loops: CDR1 SGHTA, CDR2 FQGNSA. Deletions cut 0 bases from V and 5 bases from J, with 2 bases between. The CDR3 length is 12 residues. The DNA of the CDR3 is TGTGCCAGCAGCTTAGCCCACAATGAGCAGTTCTTC. This translates into CASSLAHNEQFF.

The chain joins TRBV5-1 to TRBJ2-1, with TRBD2 identical over 11 bases. There are 16 residues in the CDR3. Unmatched junction bases numbered 4, after V lost 3 bases and J lost 2 bases. From germline, CDR1 is SGHRS and CDR2 YFSETQ. The CDR3: CASSSTSGSTYNEQFF. CDR3 sequence (DNA): TGCGCCAGCAGCTCTACTAGCGGGAGTACCTACAATGAGCAGTTCTTC.

This clonotype has just a few counts. This sequence joins TRBV13 and TRBJ2-7, with 13 bases that match TRBD2. V shed 5 bases and J 1 base; nucleotides not matched to a gene: 5. CDR3 length: 16 residues. Germline V gives CDR1 PRHDT, CDR2 FYEKMQ (reference sequence). CDR3 amino acids: CASSLGLAGNSYEQYF. Written as DNA, the CDR3 is TGTGCCAGCAGCCTGGGACTAGCGGGAAATTCCTACGAGCAGTACTTC.

The chain recombines TRBV10-3 with TRBJ2-1, with 13 bases identical to TRBD2. V was clipped by 4 bases and J by 0 bases; unmatched bases: 12. Germline V lookup: CDR1 ENHRY, CDR2 SYGVKD. The CDR3 runs 20 residues. For the CDR3, the DNA is TGTGCCATCAGTGGTAGACTAGCGGGAGGTCTTGACCCCTCCTACAATGAGCAGTTCTTC. Translation gives CAISGRLAGGLDPSYNEQFF.

The chain combines TRBV5-4 with TRBJ2-7; 7 bases map to TRBD2. Trimming cost V 0 bases and J 8 bases; bases outside gene matches: 17. The CDR3 consists of 17 residues. Germline loops: CDR1 SGHNT, CDR2 YYREEE (reference sequence). The CDR3 region is CASSLAVTHSGMIQQYF. CDR3 bases: TGTGCCAGCAGCTTGGCGGTGACTCACAGCGGGATGATTCAGCAGTACTTC.

The V and J genes are TRBV7-2 and TRBJ2-7, with TRBD2 as a possible D gene (6 bases). CDR1 is SGHTA and CDR2 is FQGNSA in the germline V gene. The V gene lost 5 bases and the J gene lost 5 bases, with 22 bases spanning the gap. The length of the CDR3 is 16 residues. In DNA form, the CDR3 reads TGTGCCAGCAGCCCCCCGGCGGGGAACGGTTCCCACGAGCAGTACTTC. Protein: CASSPPAGNGSHEQYF.

The rearrangement joins TRBV5-1 to TRBJ2-1; 11 nucleotides align to TRBD2. CDR1 is SGHRS, CDR2 YFSETQ, per germline. This CDR3 contains 19 residues. V shed 4 bases and J 0 bases; nucleotides not matched to a gene: 12. CDR3 protein: CASSTDLYLAGGSYNEQFF. In DNA, the CDR3 is TGCGCCAGCAGCACCGACTTATACCTAGCGGGAGGCTCCTACAATGAGCAGTTCTTC. Full variable domain (rest looked up from reference TRBV5-1 and TRBJ2-1): KAGVTQTPRYLIKTRGQQVTLSCSPISGHRSVSWYQQTPGQGLQFLFEYFSETQRNKGNFPGRFSGRQFSNSRSEMNVSTLELGDSALYLCASSTDLYLAGGSYNEQFFGPGTRLTVL.

The rearrangement links TRBV29-1 to TRBJ2-4, with D possibly being TRBD1 (5 bases). The CDR3 runs to 12 residues. CDR1 and CDR2 (germline): SQVTM, ANQGSEA. V was clipped by 0 bases and J by 6 bases, with 6 bases between them. CDR3 sequence reads: CSVEEGRNIQYF. CDR3 nucleotides: TGCAGCGTTGAAGAGGGGCGAAACATTCAGTACTTC.

This clonotype was picked up a small number of times. The V call is TRBV13, the J call TRBJ2-1; D ambiguous. V dropped 5 bases and J dropped 6 bases, with 20 bases sitting between them. This CDR3 is built from 16 residues. Germline loops: CDR1 PRHDT, CDR2 FYEKMQ (reference sequence). CDR3 protein: CASSLLRGSVLNEQFF. For the CDR3, the DNA is TGTGCCAGCAGCCTACTACGCGGATCGGTCCTCAATGAGCAGTTCTTC.

This clonotype occurred many times. The rearrangement links TRBV7-9 to TRBJ2-1; D is uncertain. Germline assignment: CDR1 SEHNR and CDR2 FQNEAQ (reference sequence). V lost 3 bases and J 9 bases, leaving 0 bases between the germline ends. The CDR3 has 9 residues. The CDR3 sequence is CASSFEQFF. DNA for the CDR3: TGTGCCAGCAGCTTTGAGCAGTTCTTC.

This clonotype has just a few counts. The genes are TRBV9 and TRBJ2-2; D is undetermined. The CDR3 loop spans 13 amino acids. Germline V gene lookup returns CDR1 SGDLS and CDR2 YYNGEE. V was pared by 3 bases and J by 1 base, with 4 bases between. The CDR3 DNA reads as TGTGCCAGCAGCGCACAGAACACCGGGGAGCTGTTTTTT. Amino acid sequence: CASSAQNTGELFF. The whole variable domain, remainder taken from reference TRBV9 and TRBJ2-2, is DSGVTQTPKHLITATGQRVTLRCSPRSGDLSVYWYQQSLDQGLQFLIQYYNGEERAKGNILERFSAQQFPDLHSELNLSSLELGDSALYFCASSAQNTGELFFGEGSRLTVL.

V and J are TRBV10-1 and TRBJ1-3; no definite D call. Germline V CDR1 and CDR2: WNHNN, SYGVQD (reference sequence). The length of the CDR3 is 12 residues. Trimming removed 9 bases from V and 2 bases from J, with 8 bases in between. CDR3 bases: TGCGCCAGTCTGAGTACTGGAAACACCATATATTTT. This encodes CASLSTGNTIYF.

This clonotype showed up just a few times. CDR3 nucleotides: TGTGCCCAGCTATCAGGGGGCGCGAGCTCTGGAAACACCATATATTTT. The encoded protein is CAQLSGGASSGNTIYF. The chain uses TRBV30 and TRBJ1-3, with 8 bases identical to TRBD1. J lost 0 bases, V lost 8 bases, and 12 bases had no gene match. CDR1 GTSNPN and CDR2 SVGIG come from the germline V gene (reference sequence). The CDR3 runs 16 residues.